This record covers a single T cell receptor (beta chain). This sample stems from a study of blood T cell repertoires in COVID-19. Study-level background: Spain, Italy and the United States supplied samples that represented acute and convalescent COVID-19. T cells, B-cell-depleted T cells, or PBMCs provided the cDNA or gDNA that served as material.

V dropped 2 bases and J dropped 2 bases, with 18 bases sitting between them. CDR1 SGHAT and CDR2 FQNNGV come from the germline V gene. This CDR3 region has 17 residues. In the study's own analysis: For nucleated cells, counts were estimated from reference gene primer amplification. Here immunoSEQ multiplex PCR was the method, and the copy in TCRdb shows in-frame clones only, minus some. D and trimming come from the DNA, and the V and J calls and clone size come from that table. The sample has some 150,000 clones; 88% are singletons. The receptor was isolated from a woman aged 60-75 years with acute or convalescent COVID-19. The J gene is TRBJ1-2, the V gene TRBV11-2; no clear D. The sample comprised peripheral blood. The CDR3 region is CASSLSLGGTKNYGYTF. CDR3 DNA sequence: TGTGCCAGCAGCTTAAGCCTCGGAGGTACGAAAAACTATGGCTACACCTTC.